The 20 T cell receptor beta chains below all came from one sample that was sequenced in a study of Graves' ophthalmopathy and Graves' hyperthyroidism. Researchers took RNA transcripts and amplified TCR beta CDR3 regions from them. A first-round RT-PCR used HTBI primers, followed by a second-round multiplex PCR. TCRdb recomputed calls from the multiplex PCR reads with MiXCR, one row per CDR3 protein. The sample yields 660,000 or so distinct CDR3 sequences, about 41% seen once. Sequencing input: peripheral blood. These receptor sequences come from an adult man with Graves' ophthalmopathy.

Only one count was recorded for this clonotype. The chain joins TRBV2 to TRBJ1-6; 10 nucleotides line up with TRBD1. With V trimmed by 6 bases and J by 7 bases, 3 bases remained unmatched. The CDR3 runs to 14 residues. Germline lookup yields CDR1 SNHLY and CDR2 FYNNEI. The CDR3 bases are TGTGCCAGCAGCGGGACAGGGGTAAATTCACCCCTCCACTTT. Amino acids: CASSGTGVNSPLHF.

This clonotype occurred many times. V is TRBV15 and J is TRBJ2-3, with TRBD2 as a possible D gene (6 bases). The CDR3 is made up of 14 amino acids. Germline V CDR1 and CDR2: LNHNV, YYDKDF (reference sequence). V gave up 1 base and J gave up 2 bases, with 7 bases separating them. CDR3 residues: CATSRAGLTDTQYF. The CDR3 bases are TGTGCCACCAGCAGAGCGGGACTCACAGATACGCAGTATTTT.

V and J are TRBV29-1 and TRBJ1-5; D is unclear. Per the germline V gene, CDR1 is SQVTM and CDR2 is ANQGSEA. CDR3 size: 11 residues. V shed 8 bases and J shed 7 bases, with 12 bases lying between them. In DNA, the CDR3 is TGCAGCAGTTTATCCACCCAGCCCCAGCATTTT. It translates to CSSLSTQPQHF.

Written as DNA, the CDR3 is TGTGCCAGCTCACCACCGACCGCCGGGCGGGAGCAGTACTTC. This translates into CASSPPTAGREQYF. The rearrangement uses TRBV24-1 and TRBJ2-7; D not resolved. V was trimmed by 11 bases and J by 7 bases, leaving 23 bases between them. The germline V gene has CDR1 KGHDR and CDR2 SFDVKD. The CDR3 spans 14 residues.

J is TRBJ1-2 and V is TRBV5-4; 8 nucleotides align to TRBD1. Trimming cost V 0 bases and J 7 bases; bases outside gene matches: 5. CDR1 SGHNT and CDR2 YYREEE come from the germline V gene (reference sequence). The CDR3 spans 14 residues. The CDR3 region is CASSLASGGGGYTF. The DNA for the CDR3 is TGTGCCAGCAGCTTGGCCTCAGGGGGCGGTGGCTACACCTTC.

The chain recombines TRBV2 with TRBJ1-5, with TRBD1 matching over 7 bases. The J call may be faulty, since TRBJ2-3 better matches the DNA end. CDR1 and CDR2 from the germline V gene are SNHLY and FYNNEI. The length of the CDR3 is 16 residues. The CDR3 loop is CASSEFRGRVGQPQYF. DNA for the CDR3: TGTGCCAGCAGTGAATTTAGGGGGCGGGTTGGTCAGCCCCAGTATTTT.

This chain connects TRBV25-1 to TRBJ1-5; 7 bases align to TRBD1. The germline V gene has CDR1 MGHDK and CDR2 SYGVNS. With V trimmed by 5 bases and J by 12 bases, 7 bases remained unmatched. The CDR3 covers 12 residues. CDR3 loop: CASSYGTVLQHF. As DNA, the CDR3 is TGTGCCAGCAGTTACGGGACAGTCCTCCAGCATTTT.

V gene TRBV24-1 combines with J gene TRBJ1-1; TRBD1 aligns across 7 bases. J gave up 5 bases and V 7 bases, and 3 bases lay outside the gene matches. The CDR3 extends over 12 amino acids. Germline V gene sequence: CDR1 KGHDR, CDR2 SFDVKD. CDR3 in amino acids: CATRTGRTEAFF. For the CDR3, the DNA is TGTGCCACCAGGACAGGGCGTACTGAAGCTTTCTTT.

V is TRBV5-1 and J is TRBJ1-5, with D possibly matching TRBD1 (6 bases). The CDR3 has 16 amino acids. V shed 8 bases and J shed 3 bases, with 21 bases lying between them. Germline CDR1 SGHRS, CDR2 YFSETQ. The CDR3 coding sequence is TGCGCCAGGTGGGACAAACTCGTTGTGGCCAATCAGCCCCAGCATTTT. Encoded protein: CARWDKLVVANQPQHF.

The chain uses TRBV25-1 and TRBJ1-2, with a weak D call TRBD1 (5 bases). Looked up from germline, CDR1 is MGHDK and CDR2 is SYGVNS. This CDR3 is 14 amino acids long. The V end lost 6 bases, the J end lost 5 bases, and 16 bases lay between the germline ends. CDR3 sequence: CASSVPGAGYGYTF. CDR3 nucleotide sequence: TGTGCCAGCAGCGTTCCCGGGGCGGGGTATGGCTACACCTTC.

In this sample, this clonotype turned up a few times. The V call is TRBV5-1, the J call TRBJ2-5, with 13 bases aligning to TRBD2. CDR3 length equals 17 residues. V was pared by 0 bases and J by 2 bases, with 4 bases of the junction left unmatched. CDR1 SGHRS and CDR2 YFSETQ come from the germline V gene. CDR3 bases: TGCGCCAGCAGCTTGGGACTAGCGGGGGGTTTTCAAGAGACCCAGTACTTC. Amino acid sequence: CASSLGLAGGFQETQYF.

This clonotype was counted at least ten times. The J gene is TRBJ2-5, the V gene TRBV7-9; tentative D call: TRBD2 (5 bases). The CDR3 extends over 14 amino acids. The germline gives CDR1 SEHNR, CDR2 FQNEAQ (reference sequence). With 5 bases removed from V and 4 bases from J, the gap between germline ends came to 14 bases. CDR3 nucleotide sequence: TGTGCCAGCAGCCGGGGTGCGGGTTCAGAGACCCAGTACTTC. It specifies CASSRGAGSETQYF.

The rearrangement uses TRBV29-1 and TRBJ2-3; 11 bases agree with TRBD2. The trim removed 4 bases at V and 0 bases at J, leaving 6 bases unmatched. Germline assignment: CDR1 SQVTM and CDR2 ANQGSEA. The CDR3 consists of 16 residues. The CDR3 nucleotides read TGCAGCGTTGCCGGGACTAGCGGAGCAAGCACAGATACGCAGTATTTT. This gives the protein CSVAGTSGASTDTQYF.

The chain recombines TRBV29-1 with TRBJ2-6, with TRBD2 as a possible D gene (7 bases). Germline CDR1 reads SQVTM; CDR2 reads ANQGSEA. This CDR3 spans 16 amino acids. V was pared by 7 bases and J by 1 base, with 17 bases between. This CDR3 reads CSALLGGLSGANVLTF. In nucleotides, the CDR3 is TGCAGCGCCCTGCTGGGGGGGCTTTCTGGGGCCAACGTCCTGACTTTC.

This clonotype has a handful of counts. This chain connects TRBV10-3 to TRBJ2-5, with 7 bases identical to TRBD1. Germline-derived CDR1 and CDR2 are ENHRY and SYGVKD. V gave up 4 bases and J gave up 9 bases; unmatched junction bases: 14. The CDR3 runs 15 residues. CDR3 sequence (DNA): TGTGCCATCAGTGCCGGGACAGATAGCAATCAGCCCCAGTACTTC. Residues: CAISAGTDSNQPQYF.

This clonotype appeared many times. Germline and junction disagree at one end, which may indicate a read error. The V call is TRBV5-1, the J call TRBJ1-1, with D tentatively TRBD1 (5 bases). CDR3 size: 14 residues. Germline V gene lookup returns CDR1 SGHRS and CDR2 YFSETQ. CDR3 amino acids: CASSLGAANTEAFF. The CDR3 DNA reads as TGTGCCAGCAGCTTAGGGGCGGCGAACACTGAAGCTTTCTTT.

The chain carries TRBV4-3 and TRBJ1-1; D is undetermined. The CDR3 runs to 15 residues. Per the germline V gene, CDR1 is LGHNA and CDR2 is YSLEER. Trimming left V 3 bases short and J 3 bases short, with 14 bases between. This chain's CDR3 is CASSHARSAHTEAFF. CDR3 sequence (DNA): TGCGCCAGCAGCCATGCTCGTAGCGCCCACACTGAAGCTTTCTTT.

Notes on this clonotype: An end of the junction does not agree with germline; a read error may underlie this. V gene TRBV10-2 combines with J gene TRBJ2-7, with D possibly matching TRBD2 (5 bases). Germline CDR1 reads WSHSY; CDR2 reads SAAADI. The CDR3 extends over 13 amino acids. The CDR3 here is CASSVAISYEQYF. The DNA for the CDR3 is TGTGCCAGCAGTGTAGCGATCTCCTACGAGCAGTACTTC.

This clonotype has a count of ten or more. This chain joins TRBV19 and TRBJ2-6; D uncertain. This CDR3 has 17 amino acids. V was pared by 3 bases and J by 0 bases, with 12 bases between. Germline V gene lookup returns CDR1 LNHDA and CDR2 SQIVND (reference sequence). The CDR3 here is CASSMGGPSSGANVLTF. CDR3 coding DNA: TGTGCCAGTAGTATGGGCGGACCCAGCTCTGGGGCCAACGTCCTGACTTTC. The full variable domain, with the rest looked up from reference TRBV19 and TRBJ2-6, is DGGITQSPKYLFRKEGQNVTLSCEQNLNHDAMYWYRQDPGQGLRLIYYSQIVNDFQKGDIAEGYSVSREKKESFPLTVTSAQKNPTAFYLCASSMGGPSSGANVLTFGAGSRLTVL.

As DNA, the CDR3 is TGTGCCAGTAGTATTGTGTGGGTAGCGGGCCACACCGGGGAGCTGTTTTTT. This gives the protein CASSIVWVAGHTGELFF. The rearrangement uses TRBV19 and TRBJ2-2; 7 nucleotides match TRBD2. The CDR3 runs 17 residues. The V and J ends lost 3 bases and 3 bases, in that order; junction bases with no gene match: 10. Germline V gene data show CDR1 as LNHDA and CDR2 as SQIVND (reference sequence).